The 22 T cell receptor beta chains reported below all come from one sample, sequenced in a study of PD-L1 blockade in urothelial cancer. Sequencing used immunoSEQ multiplex PCR; TCRdb keeps in-frame clones, though not all of them. The sample has tens of thousands of clones, under 90% seen once. Time point noted: pretreatment peripheral blood. Material: PBMCs, obtained around atezolizumab (anti-PD-L1) treatment. The receptors come from a man between 65 and 80 years old with urothelial cancer.

The chain has TRBV6-1 and TRBJ2-7; D call uncertain. Germline CDR1 MNHNS, CDR2 SASEGT. V lost 0 bases and J lost 2, with 8 bases in between. This CDR3 is 14 amino acids long. The CDR3 DNA is TGTGCCAGCAGTGAAGCCCCCAGTACCTACGAGCAGTACTTC. Translated: CASSEAPSTYEQYF.

V usage is TRBV18 and J usage is TRBJ2-7, with D perhaps matching TRBD1 (6 bases). The V gene lost 6 bases and the J gene lost 7 bases, with 16 bases spanning the gap. The CDR3 loop spans 13 amino acids. Germline assignment: CDR1 KGHSH and CDR2 LQKENI. As DNA, the CDR3 is TGTGCCAGCTCCCCAACGGGGCAGGGGGAGCAGTACTTC. This encodes CASSPTGQGEQYF. Full variable domain (remainder filled in from reference TRBV18 and TRBJ2-7): NAGVMQNPRHLVRRRGQEARLRCSPMKGHSHVYWYRQLPEEGLKFMVYLQKENIIDESGMPKERFSAEFPKEGPSILRIQQVVRGDSAAYFCASSPTGQGEQYFGPGTRLTVT.

This clone was seen just once. The chain has TRBV4-1 and TRBJ2-1, with TRBD1 matching over 9 bases. V shed 3 bases, J shed 8 bases, and the junction held 11 bases outside the gene matches. CDR1 and CDR2 from the germline V gene are MGHRA and YSYEKL. The CDR3 spans 16 residues. CDR3 bases: TGCGCCAGCAGCCATCAACGGGACAGGGTTTCTGATGAGCAGTTCTTC. Translated, it gives CASSHQRDRVSDEQFF.

The table lists this clone with a few counts. The chain uses TRBV5-6 and TRBJ2-7, with TRBD2 identical over 10 bases. The CDR3 sequence is 16 residues long. The trim removed 3 bases at V and 6 bases at J, leaving 12 bases unmatched. Germline loops: CDR1 SGHDT, CDR2 YYEEEE. For the CDR3, the DNA is TGTGCCAGCAGCTCCGGACTAGCGGATGTCCTAGGCGAGCAGTACTTC. It codes for CASSSGLADVLGEQYF.

This sequence joins TRBV6-1 and TRBJ1-3, with a possible D match to TRBD1 (6 bases). Germline CDR1 and CDR2: MNHNS and SASEGT. The CDR3 runs to 15 residues. The V and J ends lost 2 bases and 4 bases respectively, with 12 bases between them. This chain's CDR3 is CASSERGGFGNTIYF. The CDR3 DNA is TGTGCCAGCAGTGAAAGGGGGGGCTTCGGAAACACCATATATTTT.

The rearrangement links TRBV7-2 to TRBJ1-2; 7 bases agree with TRBD1. V lost 5 bases and J lost 7; bases outside the gene matches: 16. This CDR3 contains 16 residues. The germline CDR1 and CDR2 sequences are SGHTA and FQGNSA. CDR3 region: CASSQTTGTPTIGYTF. The CDR3 region has the DNA TGTGCCAGCAGCCAGACGACAGGGACCCCCACTATTGGCTACACCTTC.

The chain carries TRBV5-1 and TRBJ2-3; 11 bases fit TRBD2. The CDR3 has 16 amino acids. V lost 1 base to trimming and J lost 4 bases; unmatched junction nucleotides: 5. Germline values: CDR1 SGHRS, CDR2 YFSETQ. This chain's CDR3 is CASSLPLAGAADTQYF. CDR3 bases: TGCGCCAGCAGCTTGCCACTAGCGGGAGCGGCAGATACGCAGTATTTT.

This clone was seen only a few times. The chain has TRBV15 and TRBJ2-7, with a tentative D call TRBD2 (6 bases). CDR1 and CDR2 (germline): LNHNV, YYDKDF (reference sequence). CDR3 length: 15 residues. The ends were cut back, 9 bases at V and 0 bases at J, with 18 bases in the middle. The CDR3 sequence: CATAPTGVRSYEQYF. In DNA, the CDR3 is TGTGCCACGGCCCCCACGGGGGTCCGCTCCTACGAGCAGTACTTC.

This clone occurred a few times. This chain uses TRBV27 with TRBJ2-7; 11 bases are shared with TRBD1. V lost 4 bases to trimming and J lost 5 bases; unmatched junction nucleotides: 7. Germline lookup yields CDR1 MNHEY and CDR2 SMNVEV (reference sequence). This CDR3 is 15 amino acids long. The CDR3 DNA follows: TGTGCCAGCAGTTCCGTAAGGGACAGGGGGGACGAGCAGTACTTC. Amino acid sequence: CASSSVRDRGDEQYF.

This chain joins TRBV4-1 and TRBJ2-5, with 8 bases lining up with TRBD2. With V trimmed by 4 bases and J by 5 bases, 12 bases remained unmatched. This CDR3 has 16 residues. Germline lookup yields CDR1 MGHRA and CDR2 YSYEKL. This chain's CDR3 is CASSPPESGRMETQYF. In DNA, the CDR3 is TGCGCCAGCAGCCCCCCGGAAAGCGGGAGAATGGAGACCCAGTACTTC.

CDR3 in amino acids: CASSSQGNTEAFF. The CDR3 coding sequence is TGTGCCAGCAGCTCACAGGGGAACACTGAAGCTTTCTTT. The V gene is TRBV7-3, the J gene TRBJ1-1; perhaps TRBD1 as D (6 bases). V dropped 4 bases and J dropped 1 base, with 7 bases sitting between them. CDR1 is SGHTA and CDR2 is FQGTGA in the germline V gene. The CDR3 extends over 13 amino acids.

The V and J genes are TRBV28 and TRBJ2-3, with 12 positions matching TRBD2. J lost 2 bases, V lost 4 bases, and 7 bases had no gene match. From germline, CDR1 is MDHEN and CDR2 SYDVKM. The CDR3 loop spans 17 amino acids. The CDR3 coding sequence is TGTGCCAGCAGTTCCCATTCTAGCGGGAGGGTCACAGATACGCAGTATTTT. Translated, it gives CASSSHSSGRVTDTQYF.

V gene TRBV5-1 combines with J gene TRBJ2-3, with TRBD2 identical over 8 bases. Germline assignment: CDR1 SGHRS and CDR2 YFSETQ. The trim removed 7 bases at V and 4 bases at J, leaving 11 bases unmatched. The CDR3 runs 15 residues. CDR3 residues: CASAPRGGRADTQYF. Here the CDR3 DNA reads TGCGCCAGCGCCCCCCGGGGGGGCCGGGCAGATACGCAGTATTTT.

The rearrangement uses TRBV11-2 and TRBJ2-1; 7 bases align to TRBD1. The V and J ends lost 1 base and 6 bases, in that order; junction bases with no gene match: 6. Germline CDR1 SGHAT, CDR2 FQNNGV. This CDR3 is built from 15 residues. CDR3 loop: CASSLVGTVFNEQFF. The DNA for the CDR3 is TGTGCCAGCAGCTTAGTCGGGACAGTATTCAATGAGCAGTTCTTC.

The rearrangement links TRBV30 to TRBJ2-3; 13 nucleotides align to TRBD2. The CDR3 consists of 14 residues. Germline-derived CDR1 and CDR2 are GTSNPN and SVGIG (reference sequence). Trimming removed 8 bases from V and 4 bases from J; junction bases left unmatched: 6. CDR3 amino acids: CARGTSGNADTQYF. DNA for the CDR3: TGTGCCCGAGGGACTAGCGGGAACGCAGATACGCAGTATTTT.

The chain couples TRBV19 to TRBJ1-5, with unresolved D. Trimming shortened V by 4 bases and J by 0 bases, and 10 bases separated the two germline ends. Per the germline V gene, CDR1 is LNHDA and CDR2 is SQIVND (reference sequence). The CDR3 spans 15 residues. CDR3 amino acids: CASSRTDYSNQPQHF. CDR3 nucleotide sequence: TGTGCCAGTAGTAGGACGGACTATAGCAATCAGCCCCAGCATTTT. The whole variable domain, remainder taken from reference TRBV19 and TRBJ1-5, is DGGITQSPKYLFRKEGQNVTLSCEQNLNHDAMYWYRQDPGQGLRLIYYSQIVNDFQKGDIAEGYSVSREKKESFPLTVTSAQKNPTAFYLCASSRTDYSNQPQHFGDGTRLSIL.

The rearrangement links TRBV5-1 to TRBJ1-2; possible D gene TRBD1, 5 bases. Germline V CDR1 and CDR2: SGHRS, YFSETQ. Trimming cost V 0 bases and J 6 bases, with 12 bases left between them. This CDR3 is 14 amino acids long. The CDR3 is CASSLEGRANGYTF. The CDR3 bases are TGCGCCAGCAGCTTGGAGGGCAGGGCCAATGGCTACACCTTC.

The chain has TRBV5-4 and TRBJ2-3; D remains ambiguous. This CDR3 has 12 amino acids. V lost 2 bases to trimming and J lost 2 bases, with 3 bases between them. Germline lookup yields CDR1 SGHNT and CDR2 YYREEE (reference sequence). The CDR3 sequence: CASSLATDTQYF. CDR3 in DNA: TGTGCCAGCAGCTTAGCCACAGATACGCAGTATTTT.

The chain joins TRBV28 to TRBJ2-1, with 7 bases matching TRBD2. This CDR3 spans 14 amino acids. The V segment lost 4 bases and the J segment 5 bases; nucleotides outside the gene matches: 5. The germline gives CDR1 MDHEN, CDR2 SYDVKM. DNA for the CDR3: TGTGCCAGCAGTTCTAGCGGACTTAACAATGAGCAGTTCTTC. It codes for CASSSSGLNNEQFF.

The chain is built from TRBV6-1 and TRBJ1-2, with D maybe TRBD1 (6 bases). CDR3 length: 16 residues. V lost 3 bases, J lost 2 bases, and 16 bases lay in between. Germline lookup yields CDR1 MNHNS and CDR2 SASEGT. DNA of the CDR3: TGTGCCAGCAGTGATGGGGGACACCTAGGAAACTATGGCTACACCTTC. This encodes CASSDGGHLGNYGYTF.

This clone was counted a few times. The gene calls are TRBV19 and TRBJ1-3; tentative D call: TRBD1 (5 bases). In germline, CDR1 is LNHDA, CDR2 SQIVND (reference sequence). Trimming removed 5 bases from V and 2 bases from J, with 7 bases in between. There are 13 residues in the CDR3. CDR3 protein: CASSSDTGNTIYF. CDR3 in DNA: TGTGCCAGTAGTTCGGACACTGGAAACACCATATATTTT. Drawing the rest from reference TRBV19 and TRBJ1-3, the complete variable domain is DGGITQSPKYLFRKEGQNVTLSCEQNLNHDAMYWYRQDPGQGLRLIYYSQIVNDFQKGDIAEGYSVSREKKESFPLTVTSAQKNPTAFYLCASSSDTGNTIYFGEGSWLTVV.

The chain uses TRBV7-3 and TRBJ2-5; TRBD2 matches at 8 bases. This CDR3 has 15 amino acids. CDR1 SGHTA and CDR2 FQGTGA come from the germline V gene. The junction had 8 bases not matched to a gene; V was cut back by 3 bases and J by 5 bases. The CDR3 nucleotides read TGTGCCAGCAGCTTGAGCGGGAGAGGGGGGGAGACCCAGTACTTC. As protein: CASSLSGRGGETQYF.